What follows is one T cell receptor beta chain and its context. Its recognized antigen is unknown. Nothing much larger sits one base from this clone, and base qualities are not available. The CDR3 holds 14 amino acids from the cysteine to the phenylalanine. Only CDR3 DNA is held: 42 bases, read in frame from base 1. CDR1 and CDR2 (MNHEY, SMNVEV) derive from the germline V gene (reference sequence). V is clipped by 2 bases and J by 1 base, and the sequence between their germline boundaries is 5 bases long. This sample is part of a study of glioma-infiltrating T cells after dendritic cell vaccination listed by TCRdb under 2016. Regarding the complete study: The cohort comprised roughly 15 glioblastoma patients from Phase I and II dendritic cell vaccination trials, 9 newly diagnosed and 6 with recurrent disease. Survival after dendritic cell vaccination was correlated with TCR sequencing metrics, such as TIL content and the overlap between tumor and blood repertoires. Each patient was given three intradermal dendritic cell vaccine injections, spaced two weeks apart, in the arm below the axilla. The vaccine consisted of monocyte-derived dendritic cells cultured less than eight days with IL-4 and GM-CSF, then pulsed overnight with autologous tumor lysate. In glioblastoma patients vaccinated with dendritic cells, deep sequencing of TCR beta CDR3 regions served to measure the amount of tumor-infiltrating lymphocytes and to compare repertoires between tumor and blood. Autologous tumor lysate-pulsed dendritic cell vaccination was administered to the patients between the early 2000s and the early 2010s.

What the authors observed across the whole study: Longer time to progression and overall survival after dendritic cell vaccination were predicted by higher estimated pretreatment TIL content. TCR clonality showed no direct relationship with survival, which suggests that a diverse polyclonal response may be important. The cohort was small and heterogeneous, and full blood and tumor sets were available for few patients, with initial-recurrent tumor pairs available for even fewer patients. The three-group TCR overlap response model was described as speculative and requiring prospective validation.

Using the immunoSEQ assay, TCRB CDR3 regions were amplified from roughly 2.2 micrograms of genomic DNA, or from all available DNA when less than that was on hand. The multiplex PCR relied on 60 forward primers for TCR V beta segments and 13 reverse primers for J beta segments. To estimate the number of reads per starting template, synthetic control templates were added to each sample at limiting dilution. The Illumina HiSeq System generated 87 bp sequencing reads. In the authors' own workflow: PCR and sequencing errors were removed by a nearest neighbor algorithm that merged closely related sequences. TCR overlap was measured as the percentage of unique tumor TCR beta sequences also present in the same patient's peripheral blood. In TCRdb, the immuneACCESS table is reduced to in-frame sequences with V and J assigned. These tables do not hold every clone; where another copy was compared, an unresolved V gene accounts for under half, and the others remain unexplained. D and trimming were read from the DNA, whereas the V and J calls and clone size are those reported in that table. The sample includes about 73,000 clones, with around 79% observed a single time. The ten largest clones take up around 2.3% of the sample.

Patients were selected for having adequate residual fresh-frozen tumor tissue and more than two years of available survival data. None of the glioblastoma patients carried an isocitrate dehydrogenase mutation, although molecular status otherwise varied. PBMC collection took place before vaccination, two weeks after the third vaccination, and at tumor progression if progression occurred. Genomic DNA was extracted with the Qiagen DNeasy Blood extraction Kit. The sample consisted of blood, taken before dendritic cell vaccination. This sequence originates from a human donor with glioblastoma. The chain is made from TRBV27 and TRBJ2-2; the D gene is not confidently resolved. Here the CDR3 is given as CASSLEQNTGELFF. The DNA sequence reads TGTGCCAGCAGTTTAGAACAGAACACCGGGGAGCTGTTTTTT.